Below, 18 T cell receptor beta chains from the same sample are listed, as sequenced in a study of blood T cell repertoires in COVID-19. Clones were read by immunoSEQ multiplex PCR, and TCRdb kept only the in-frame ones, dropping some. The repertoire holds around 260,000 clones, with 83% as singletons. Specimen: peripheral blood. These receptors all come from a woman aged 45-60 years who had recovered from COVID-19.

The J gene is TRBJ1-1, the V gene TRBV3-1 (or the pseudogene TRBV3-2); D ambiguous. V lost 8 bases and J 1 base, leaving 11 bases between the germline ends. This CDR3 has 13 residues. Germline V gene sequence: CDR1 LGHDT, CDR2 YNNKEL (reference sequence). CDR3 loop: CASQFGSNTEAFF. In nucleotides, the CDR3 is TGTGCCAGCCAATTCGGGTCGAACACTGAAGCTTTCTTT.

The chain combines TRBV5-1 with TRBJ2-2, with TRBD2 as a possible D gene (5 bases). This CDR3 comprises 15 residues. Trimming left V 4 bases short and J 2 bases short, with 12 bases between. Germline CDR1 is SGHRS and CDR2 is YFSETQ. CDR3 nucleotides: TGCGCCAGCAGCCCCGCGGGTCGCAACACCGGGGAGCTGTTTTTT. Translated: CASSPAGRNTGELFF.

The chain couples TRBV28 to TRBJ2-3, with 8 bases that match TRBD1. The CDR3 runs to 16 residues. Germline CDR1 reads MDHEN; CDR2 reads SYDVKM. V shed 7 bases, J shed 0 bases, and the junction held 9 bases outside the gene matches. CDR3 sequence (DNA): TGTGCCAGCAAGACAGGGGCCCCTCTGAGCACAGATACGCAGTATTTT. Encoded protein: CASKTGAPLSTDTQYF.

The J gene is TRBJ2-1, the V gene TRBV5-1; 10 bases are a match to TRBD1. Looked up from germline, CDR1 is SGHRS and CDR2 is YFSETQ. The CDR3 is 13 residues long. The V gene end was trimmed by 7 bases and the J gene end by 6 bases; junction bases not matched to a gene: 4. The CDR3 loop reads CASGTGVFNEQFF. The CDR3 bases are TGCGCCAGCGGGACAGGGGTATTCAATGAGCAGTTCTTC.

This clone was seen more than once but under ten times. J is TRBJ1-2 and V is TRBV19; the match to TRBD1 covers 7 bases. The V and J ends lost 5 bases and 7 bases, in that order; junction bases with no gene match: 4. CDR3 length: 12 residues. The germline CDR1 and CDR2 sequences are LNHDA and SQIVND (reference sequence). The CDR3 spells CASSPRQGGYTF. The CDR3 DNA reads as TGTGCCAGTAGTCCAAGACAGGGTGGCTACACCTTC.

This chain uses TRBV5-1 with TRBJ2-7; 7 bases are a match to TRBD2. The length of the CDR3 is 14 residues. Germline V CDR1 and CDR2: SGHRS, YFSETQ. V was pared by 5 bases and J by 6 bases, with 11 bases of the junction left unmatched. This CDR3 reads CASRSRTSELEQYF. The DNA for the CDR3 is TGCGCCAGCAGATCCAGAACTAGCGAACTCGAGCAGTACTTC.

V and J are TRBV5-8 and TRBJ2-3; no definite D call. The CDR3 has 13 residues. Trimming took off 0 bases at V and 4 bases at J, with 6 bases between the two ends. Germline V gene sequence: CDR1 SGHTS, CDR2 YDEGEE. CDR3 sequence: CASSLGQADTQYF. CDR3 sequence (DNA): TGTGCCAGCAGCTTGGGCCAGGCAGATACGCAGTATTTT.

V gene TRBV3-1 (or the pseudogene TRBV3-2) combines with J gene TRBJ1-5, with unresolved D. CDR3 length equals 16 residues. Germline V CDR1 and CDR2: LGHDT, YNNKEL (reference sequence). Trimming stripped 4 bases from V and 3 bases from J, with 16 bases between. CDR3 residues: CASSPRINGPNQPQHF. CDR3 nucleotide sequence: TGTGCCAGCAGCCCTCGGATTAATGGGCCCAATCAGCCCCAGCATTTT.

This chain joins TRBV30 and TRBJ2-7; 8 bases agree with TRBD1. V gave up 3 bases and J gave up 2 bases; unmatched junction bases: 6. The germline CDR1 and CDR2 sequences are GTSNPN and SVGIG (reference sequence). This CDR3 contains 14 residues. CDR3 coding DNA: TGTGCCTGGAGCCGCAGGGGGCTCCCCTACGAGCAGTACTTC. Translated: CAWSRRGLPYEQYF.

The chain is built from TRBV5-1 and TRBJ2-1, with TRBD2 as a possible D gene (6 bases). V lost 3 bases and J 2 bases, leaving 15 bases between the germline ends. The length of the CDR3 is 16 residues. Germline loops: CDR1 SGHRS, CDR2 YFSETQ. The CDR3 reads CASSYAAGRTYNEQFF. The CDR3, as DNA: TGCGCCAGCAGCTACGCCGCGGGGCGAACCTACAATGAGCAGTTCTTC.

V usage is TRBV7-9 and J usage is TRBJ1-2; no clear D. Germline lookup yields CDR1 SEHNR and CDR2 FQNEAQ (reference sequence). V lost 2 bases and J 8 bases, leaving 12 bases between the germline ends. This CDR3 has 13 amino acids. The CDR3 protein is CASSLPGFAGYTF. The CDR3 DNA reads TGTGCCAGCAGCTTACCGGGATTTGCGGGCTACACCTTC.

The chain has TRBV6-4 and TRBJ1-1; D is undetermined. Germline-derived CDR1 and CDR2 are MRHNA and SNTAGT. V was clipped by 4 bases and J by 0 bases, with 6 bases between them. The CDR3 length is 13 residues. CDR3 region: CASSVYVNTEAFF. In nucleotides, the CDR3 is TGTGCCAGCAGTGTTTATGTGAACACTGAAGCTTTCTTT.

The V call is TRBV7-8, the J call TRBJ2-3, with 10 nucleotides matching TRBD2. V was clipped by 1 base and J by 4 bases; unmatched bases: 5. Germline CDR1 and CDR2: SGHVS and FQNEAQ. There are 16 residues in the CDR3. CDR3 in DNA: TGTGCCAGCAGCTTAGGGGGAGCGGGGGGGCCAGATACGCAGTATTTT. It is translated as CASSLGGAGGPDTQYF.

The rearrangement uses TRBV20-1 and TRBJ1-5; TRBD1 is a possible D gene (5 bases). V was cut by 2 bases and J by 7 bases, with 6 bases left in between. This CDR3 contains 11 residues. Germline V CDR1 and CDR2: DFQATT, SNEGSKA (reference sequence). This CDR3 reads CSARRGQPQHF. The CDR3 nucleotides read TGCAGTGCTAGAAGGGGACAGCCCCAGCATTTT.

The rearrangement links TRBV5-1 to TRBJ2-2, with a weak D call TRBD1 (6 bases). CDR1 is SGHRS, CDR2 YFSETQ, per germline. The CDR3 consists of 15 residues. Trimming cost V 4 bases and J 1 base, with 11 bases left between them. The CDR3, as DNA: TGCGCCAGCAGCGGGACGACAGGGAACACCGGGGAGCTGTTTTTT. Encoded protein: CASSGTTGNTGELFF.

CDR3 sequence (DNA): TGTGCCAGTACATGGGGGGGGCATCAGCCCCAGCATTTT. It encodes CASTWGGHQPQHF. This sequence joins TRBV19 and TRBJ1-5, with D possibly TRBD1 on 6 matching bases. CDR1 LNHDA and CDR2 SQIVND come from the germline V gene (reference sequence). This CDR3 is built from 13 residues. The V end lost 7 bases, the J end lost 5 bases, and 12 bases lay between the germline ends. Full variable domain (remainder filled in from reference TRBV19 and TRBJ1-5): DGGITQSPKYLFRKEGQNVTLSCEQNLNHDAMYWYRQDPGQGLRLIYYSQIVNDFQKGDIAEGYSVSREKKESFPLTVTSAQKNPTAFYLCASTWGGHQPQHFGDGTRLSIL.

The rearrangement joins TRBV28 to TRBJ2-7; TRBD1 might be the D (5 bases). Germline V CDR1 and CDR2: MDHEN, SYDVKM. This CDR3 region has 12 residues. Trimming shortened V by 8 bases and J by 3 bases, and 11 bases separated the two germline ends. The CDR3 sequence is CASRQGFYEQYF. Written as DNA, the CDR3 is TGTGCCAGCCGTCAGGGTTTCTACGAGCAGTACTTC.

This sequence joins TRBV18 and TRBJ2-7, with 7 bases fitting TRBD2. J lost 4 bases, V lost 6 bases, and 15 bases had no gene match. The CDR3 consists of 16 residues. CDR1 is KGHSH, CDR2 LQKENI, per germline. CDR3 loop: CASSDGRGDPSYEQYF. The CDR3 nucleotides are TGTGCCAGCTCGGACGGACGGGGGGATCCTTCGTACGAGCAGTACTTC. Supplemented by reference TRBV18 and TRBJ2-7, the full variable domain reads NAGVMQNPRHLVRRRGQEARLRCSPMKGHSHVYWYRQLPEEGLKFMVYLQKENIIDESGMPKERFSAEFPKEGPSILRIQQVVRGDSAAYFCASSDGRGDPSYEQYFGPGTRLTVT.